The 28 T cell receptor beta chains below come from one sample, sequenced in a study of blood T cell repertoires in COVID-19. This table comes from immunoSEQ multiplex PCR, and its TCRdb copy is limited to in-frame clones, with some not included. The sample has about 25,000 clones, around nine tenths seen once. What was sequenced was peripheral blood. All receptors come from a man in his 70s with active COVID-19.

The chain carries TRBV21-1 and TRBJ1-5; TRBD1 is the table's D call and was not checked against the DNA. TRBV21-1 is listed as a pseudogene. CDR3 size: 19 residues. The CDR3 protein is CASSAPRDRGFGCNQPQHF. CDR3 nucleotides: TGTGCCAGCAGCGCTCCCCGGGACAGGGGCTTCGGTTGCAATCAGCCCCAGCATTTT.

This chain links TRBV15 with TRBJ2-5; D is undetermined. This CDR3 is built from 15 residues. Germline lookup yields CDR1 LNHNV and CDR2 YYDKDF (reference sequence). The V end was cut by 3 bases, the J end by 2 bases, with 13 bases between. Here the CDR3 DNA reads TGTGCCACCAGCAGTGCTCCGTCGGGTCAAGAGACCCAGTACTTC. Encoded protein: CATSSAPSGQETQYF.

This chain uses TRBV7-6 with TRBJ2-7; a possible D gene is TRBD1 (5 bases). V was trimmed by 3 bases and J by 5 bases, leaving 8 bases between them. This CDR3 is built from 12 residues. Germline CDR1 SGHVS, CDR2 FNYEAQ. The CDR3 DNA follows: TGTGCCAGCAGCTTGGTAGGGGACGAGCAGTACTTC. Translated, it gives CASSLVGDEQYF.

In nucleotides, the CDR3 is TGTGCCAGCAGCTATCGACAGGGCCATGGCTACACCTTC. It is translated as CASSYRQGHGYTF. The J gene is TRBJ1-2, the V gene TRBV7-8; 7 bases are a match to TRBD1. Per the germline V gene, CDR1 is SGHVS and CDR2 is FQNEAQ. This CDR3 contains 13 residues. V dropped 4 bases and J dropped 6; count of bases not matched to a gene: 5.

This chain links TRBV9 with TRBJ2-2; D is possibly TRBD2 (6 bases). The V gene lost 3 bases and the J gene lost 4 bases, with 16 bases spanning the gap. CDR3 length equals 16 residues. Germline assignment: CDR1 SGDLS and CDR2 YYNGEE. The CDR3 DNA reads TGTGCCAGCAGCGACAGACTAGACTTGGGCACCGGGGAGCTGTTTTTT. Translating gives CASSDRLDLGTGELFF.

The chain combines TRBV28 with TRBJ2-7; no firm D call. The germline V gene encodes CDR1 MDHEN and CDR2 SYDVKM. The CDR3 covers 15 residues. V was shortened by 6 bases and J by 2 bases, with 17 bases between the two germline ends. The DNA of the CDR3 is TGTGCCAGCAGCCCGCCGGCGGCCACCGCCTACGAGCAGTACTTC. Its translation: CASSPPAATAYEQYF.

CDR3 protein: CASSLGSTTSYNEQFF. The CDR3 coding sequence is TGTGCCAGCAGCTTGGGGAGTACAACCTCCTACAATGAGCAGTTCTTC. This chain connects TRBV11-1 to TRBJ2-1; weak D call: TRBD2 (5 bases). CDR3 length: 16 amino acids. CDR1 SGHAT and CDR2 FQDESV come from the germline V gene (reference sequence). V lost 3 bases and J 0 bases, leaving 12 bases between the germline ends.

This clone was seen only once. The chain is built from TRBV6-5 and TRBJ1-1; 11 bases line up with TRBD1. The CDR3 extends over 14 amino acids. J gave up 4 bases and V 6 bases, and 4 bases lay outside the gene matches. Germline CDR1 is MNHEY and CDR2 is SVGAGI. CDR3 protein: CASRLGTGGTEAFF. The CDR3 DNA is TGTGCCAGCAGACTTGGGACAGGGGGCACTGAAGCTTTCTTT.

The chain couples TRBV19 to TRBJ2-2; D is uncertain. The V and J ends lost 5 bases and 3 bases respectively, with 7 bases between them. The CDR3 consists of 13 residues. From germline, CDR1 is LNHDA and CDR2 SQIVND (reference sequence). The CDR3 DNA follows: TGTGCCAGTAGTCCGATAGACACCGGGGAGCTGTTTTTT. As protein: CASSPIDTGELFF.

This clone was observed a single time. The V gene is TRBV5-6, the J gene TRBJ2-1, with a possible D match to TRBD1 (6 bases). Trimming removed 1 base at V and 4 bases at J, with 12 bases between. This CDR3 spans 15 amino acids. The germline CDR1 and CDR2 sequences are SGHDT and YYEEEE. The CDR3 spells CASSLFTTGYNEQFF. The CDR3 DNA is TGTGCCAGCAGCTTGTTCACGACAGGATACAATGAGCAGTTCTTC.

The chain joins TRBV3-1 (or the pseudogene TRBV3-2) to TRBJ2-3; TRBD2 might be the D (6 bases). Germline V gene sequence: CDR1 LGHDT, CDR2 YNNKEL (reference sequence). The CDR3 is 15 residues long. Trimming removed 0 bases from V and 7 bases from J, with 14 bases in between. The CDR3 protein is CASSQDPRGSYTQYF. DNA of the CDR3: TGTGCCAGCAGCCAAGATCCGCGGGGCTCGTATACGCAGTATTTT.

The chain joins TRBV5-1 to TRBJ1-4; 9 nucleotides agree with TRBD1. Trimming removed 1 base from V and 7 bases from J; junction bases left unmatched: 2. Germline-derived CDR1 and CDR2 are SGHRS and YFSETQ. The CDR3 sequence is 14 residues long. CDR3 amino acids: CASSLTGGREKLFF. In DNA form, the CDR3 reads TGCGCCAGCAGCTTGACAGGGGGCCGTGAAAAACTGTTTTTT.

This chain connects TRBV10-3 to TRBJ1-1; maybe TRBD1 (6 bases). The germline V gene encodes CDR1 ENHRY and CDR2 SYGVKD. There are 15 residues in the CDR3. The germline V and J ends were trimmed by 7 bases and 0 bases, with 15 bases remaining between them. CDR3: CAITKEGQLNTEAFF. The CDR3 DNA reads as TGTGCCATCACCAAAGAGGGACAACTGAACACTGAAGCTTTCTTT.

CDR3 sequence reads: CASSLGRGVYEKLFF. In nucleotides, the CDR3 is TGTGCCAGCAGCTTAGGCCGGGGGGTTTATGAAAAACTGTTTTTT. This rearrangement joins TRBV11-2 to TRBJ1-4; D possibly corresponds to TRBD1 (5 bases). Trimming left V 1 base short and J 6 bases short, with 12 bases between. This CDR3 spans 15 amino acids. Germline CDR1 SGHAT, CDR2 FQNNGV.

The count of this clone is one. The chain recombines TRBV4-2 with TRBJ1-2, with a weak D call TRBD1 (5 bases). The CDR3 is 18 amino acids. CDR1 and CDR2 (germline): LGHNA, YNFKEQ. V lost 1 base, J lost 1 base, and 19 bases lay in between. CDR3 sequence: CASSQGGGRRGSNYGYTF. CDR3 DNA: TGTGCCAGCAGCCAAGGAGGCGGAAGACGGGGGAGTAACTATGGCTACACCTTC.

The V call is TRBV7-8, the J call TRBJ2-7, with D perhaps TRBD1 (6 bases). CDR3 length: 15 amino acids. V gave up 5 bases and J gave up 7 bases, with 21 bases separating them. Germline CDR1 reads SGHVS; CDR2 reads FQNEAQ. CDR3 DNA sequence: TGTGCCAGCAGCCCCGCGGTAGGGGGTGGCGCGGAGCAGTACTTC. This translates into CASSPAVGGGAEQYF.

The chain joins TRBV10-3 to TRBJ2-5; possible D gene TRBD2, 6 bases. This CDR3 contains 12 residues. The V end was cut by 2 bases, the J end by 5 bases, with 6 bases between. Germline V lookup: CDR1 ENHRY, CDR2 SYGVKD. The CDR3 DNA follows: TGTGCCATCAGTGAGGGGGGGGAGACCCAGTACTTC. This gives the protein CAISEGGETQYF.

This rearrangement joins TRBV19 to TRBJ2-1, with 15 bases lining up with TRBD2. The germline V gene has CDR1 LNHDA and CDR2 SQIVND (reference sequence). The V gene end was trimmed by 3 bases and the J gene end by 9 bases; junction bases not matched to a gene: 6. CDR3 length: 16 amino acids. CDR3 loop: CASSIRGLAGGREQFF. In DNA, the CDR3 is TGTGCCAGTAGTATCCGAGGACTAGCGGGGGGGCGTGAGCAGTTCTTC.

CDR3 DNA sequence: TGTGCCAGCAGCGTAGCTCTTAACTACGTCCAGGGGACCTATGGCTACACCTTC. It is translated as CASSVALNYVQGTYGYTF. This sequence joins TRBV9 and TRBJ1-2, with a tentative D call TRBD1 (6 bases). Per the germline V gene, CDR1 is SGDLS and CDR2 is YYNGEE. V was cut by 0 bases and J by 4 bases, with 22 bases left in between. This CDR3 spans 18 amino acids.

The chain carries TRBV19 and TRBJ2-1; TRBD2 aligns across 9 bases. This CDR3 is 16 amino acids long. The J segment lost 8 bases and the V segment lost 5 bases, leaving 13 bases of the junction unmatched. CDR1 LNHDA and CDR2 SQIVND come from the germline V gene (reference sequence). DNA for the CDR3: TGTGCCAGTAGTCCGAATCCGGGACTAGCAGTCGATGAGCAGTTCTTC. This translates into CASSPNPGLAVDEQFF.

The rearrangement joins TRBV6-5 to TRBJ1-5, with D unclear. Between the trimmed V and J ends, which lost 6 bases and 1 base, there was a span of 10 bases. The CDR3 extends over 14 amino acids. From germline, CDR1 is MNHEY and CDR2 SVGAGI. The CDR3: CASSYGRSNQPQHF. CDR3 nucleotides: TGTGCCAGCAGCTACGGCAGAAGCAATCAGCCCCAGCATTTT.

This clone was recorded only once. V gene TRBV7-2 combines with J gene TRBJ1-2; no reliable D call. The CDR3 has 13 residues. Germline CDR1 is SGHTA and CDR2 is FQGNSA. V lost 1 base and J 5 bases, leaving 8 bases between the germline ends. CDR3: CASSLDGSYGYTF. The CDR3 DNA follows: TGTGCCAGCAGCTTAGACGGTTCTTATGGCTACACCTTC.

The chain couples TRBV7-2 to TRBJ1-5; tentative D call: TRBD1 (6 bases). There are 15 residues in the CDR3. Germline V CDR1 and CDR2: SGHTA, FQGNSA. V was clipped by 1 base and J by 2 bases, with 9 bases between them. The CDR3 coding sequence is TGTGCCAGCAGCTTAGGACAGGACCGCAATCAGCCCCAGCATTTT. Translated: CASSLGQDRNQPQHF.

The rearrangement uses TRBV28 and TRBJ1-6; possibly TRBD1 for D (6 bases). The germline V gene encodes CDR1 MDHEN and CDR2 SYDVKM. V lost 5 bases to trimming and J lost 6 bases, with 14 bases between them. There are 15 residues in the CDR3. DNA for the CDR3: TGTGCCAGCAGTGGGGGAACAGGGATTAATTCACCCCTCCACTTT. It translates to CASSGGTGINSPLHF.

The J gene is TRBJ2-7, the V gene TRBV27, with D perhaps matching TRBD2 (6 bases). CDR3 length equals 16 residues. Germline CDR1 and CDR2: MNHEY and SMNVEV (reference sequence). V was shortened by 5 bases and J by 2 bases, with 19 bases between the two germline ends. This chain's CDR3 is CASSPFPWRAPYEQYF. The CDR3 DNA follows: TGTGCCAGCAGTCCATTCCCGTGGAGGGCCCCCTACGAGCAGTACTTC.

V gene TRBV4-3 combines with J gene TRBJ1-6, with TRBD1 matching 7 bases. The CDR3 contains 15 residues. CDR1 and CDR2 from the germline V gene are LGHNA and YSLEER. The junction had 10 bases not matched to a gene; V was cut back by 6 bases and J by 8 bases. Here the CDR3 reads CASRTSEGADSPLHF. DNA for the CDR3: TGCGCCAGCAGAACCTCCGAGGGGGCCGATTCACCCCTCCACTTT.

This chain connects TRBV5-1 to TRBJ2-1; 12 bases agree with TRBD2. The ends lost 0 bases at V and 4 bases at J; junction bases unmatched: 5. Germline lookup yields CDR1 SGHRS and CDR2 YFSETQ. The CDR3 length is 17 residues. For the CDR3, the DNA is TGCGCCAGCAGCTTGGCGATACTAGCGGGGGGATACAATGAGCAGTTCTTC. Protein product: CASSLAILAGGYNEQFF.

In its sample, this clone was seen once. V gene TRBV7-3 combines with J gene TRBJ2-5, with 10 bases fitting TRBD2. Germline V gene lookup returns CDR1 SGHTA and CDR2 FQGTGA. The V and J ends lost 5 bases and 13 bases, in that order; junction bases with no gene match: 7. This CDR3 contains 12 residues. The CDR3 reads CASSATSGVLYF. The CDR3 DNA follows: TGTGCCAGCAGCGCCACTAGCGGGGTATTGTACTTC.